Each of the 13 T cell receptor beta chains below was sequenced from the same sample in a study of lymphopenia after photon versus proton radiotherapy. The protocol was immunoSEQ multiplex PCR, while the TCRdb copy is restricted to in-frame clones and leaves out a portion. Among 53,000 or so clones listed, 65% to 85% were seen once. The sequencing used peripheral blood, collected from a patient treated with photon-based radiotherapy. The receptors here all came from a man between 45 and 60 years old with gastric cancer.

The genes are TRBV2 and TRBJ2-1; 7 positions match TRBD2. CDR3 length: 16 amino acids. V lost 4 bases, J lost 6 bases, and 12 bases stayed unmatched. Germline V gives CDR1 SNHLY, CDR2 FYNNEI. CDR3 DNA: TGTGCCAGCAGTGTTCGCCCAGCGGGAATGTCCAATGAGCAGTTCTTC. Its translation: CASSVRPAGMSNEQFF.

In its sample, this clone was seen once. In DNA form, the CDR3 reads TGTGCCAGCTCACCCGAGACAGGAACCTCTGGAAACACCATATATTTT. Its protein product is CASSPETGTSGNTIYF. The chain is built from TRBV18 and TRBJ1-3; D is possibly TRBD1 (6 bases). CDR3 length: 16 residues. V was cut by 3 bases and J by 0 bases, with 12 bases left in between. CDR1 is KGHSH and CDR2 is LQKENI in the germline V gene.

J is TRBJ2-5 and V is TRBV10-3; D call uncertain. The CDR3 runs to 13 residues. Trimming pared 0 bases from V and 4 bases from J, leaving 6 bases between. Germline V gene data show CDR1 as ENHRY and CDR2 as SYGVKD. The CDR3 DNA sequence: TGTGCCATCAGTGAGTCGTTGGGAGAGACCCAGTACTTC. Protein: CAISESLGETQYF.

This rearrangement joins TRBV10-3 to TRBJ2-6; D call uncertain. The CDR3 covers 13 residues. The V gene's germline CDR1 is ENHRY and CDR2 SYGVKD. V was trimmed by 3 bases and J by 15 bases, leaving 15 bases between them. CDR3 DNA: TGTGCCATCAGTGATGGGTCTGGCGAACCCCTGACTTTC. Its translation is CAISDGSGEPLTF.

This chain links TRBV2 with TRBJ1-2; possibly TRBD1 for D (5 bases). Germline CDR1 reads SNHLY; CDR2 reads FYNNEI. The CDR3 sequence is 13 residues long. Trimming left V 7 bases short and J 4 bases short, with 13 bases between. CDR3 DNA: TGTGCCAGCAATTGGGGCGGCGGCTATGGCTACACCTTC. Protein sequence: CASNWGGGYGYTF.

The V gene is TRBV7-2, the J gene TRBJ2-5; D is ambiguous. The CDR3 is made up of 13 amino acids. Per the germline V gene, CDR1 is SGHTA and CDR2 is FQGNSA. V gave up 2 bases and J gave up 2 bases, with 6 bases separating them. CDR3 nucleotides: TGTGCCAGCAGCTTAACCCCACAAGAGACCCAGTACTTC. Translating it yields CASSLTPQETQYF.

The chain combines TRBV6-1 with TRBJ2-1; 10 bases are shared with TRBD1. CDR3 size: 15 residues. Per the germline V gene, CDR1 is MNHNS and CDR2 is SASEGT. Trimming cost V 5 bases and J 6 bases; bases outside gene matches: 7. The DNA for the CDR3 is TGTGCCAGCAGTTTTCGCGGGACAGGGGTCAATGAGCAGTTCTTC. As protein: CASSFRGTGVNEQFF.

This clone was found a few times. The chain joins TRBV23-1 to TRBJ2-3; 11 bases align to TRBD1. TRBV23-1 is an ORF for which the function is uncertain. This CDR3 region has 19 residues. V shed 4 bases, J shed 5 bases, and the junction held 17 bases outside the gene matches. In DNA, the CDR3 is TGCGCCAGCAGTCCTAAATGGTGCGGACAGGGGGCCGTTGAAGATACGCAGTATTTT. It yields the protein CASSPKWCGQGAVEDTQYF.

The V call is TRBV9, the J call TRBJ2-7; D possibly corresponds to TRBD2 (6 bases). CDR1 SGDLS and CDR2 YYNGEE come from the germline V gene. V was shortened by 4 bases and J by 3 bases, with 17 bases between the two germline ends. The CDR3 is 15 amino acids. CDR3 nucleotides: TGTGCCAGCAGCCTCGGGGGAGGACCCGTCTACGAGCAGTACTTC. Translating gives CASSLGGGPVYEQYF.

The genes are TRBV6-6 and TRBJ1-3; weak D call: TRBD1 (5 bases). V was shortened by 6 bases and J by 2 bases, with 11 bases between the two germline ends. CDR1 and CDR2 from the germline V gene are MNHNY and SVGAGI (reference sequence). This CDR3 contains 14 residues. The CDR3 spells CASSAGPAGNTIYF. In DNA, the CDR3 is TGTGCCAGCAGCGCGGGGCCCGCTGGAAACACCATATATTTT.

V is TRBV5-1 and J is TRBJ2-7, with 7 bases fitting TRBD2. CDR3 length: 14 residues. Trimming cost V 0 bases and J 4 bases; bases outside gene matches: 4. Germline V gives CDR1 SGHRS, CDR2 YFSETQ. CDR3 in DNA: TGCGCCAGCAGCTTGGTCGGGGGACTATACGAGCAGTACTTC. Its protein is CASSLVGGLYEQYF.

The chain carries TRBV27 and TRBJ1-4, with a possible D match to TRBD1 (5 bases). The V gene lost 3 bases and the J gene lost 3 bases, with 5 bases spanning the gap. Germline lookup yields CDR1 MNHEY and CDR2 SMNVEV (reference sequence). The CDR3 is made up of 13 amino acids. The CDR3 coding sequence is TGTGCCAGCAGTTTGGGACCTAATGAAAAACTGTTTTTT. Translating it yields CASSLGPNEKLFF.

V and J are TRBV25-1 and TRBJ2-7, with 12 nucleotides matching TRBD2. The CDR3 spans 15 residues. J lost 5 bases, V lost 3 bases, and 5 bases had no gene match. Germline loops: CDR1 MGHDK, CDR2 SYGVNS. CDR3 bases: TGTGCCAGCAGTGACTCTCGGACTAGCGGGGACGAGCAGTACTTC. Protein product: CASSDSRTSGDEQYF.